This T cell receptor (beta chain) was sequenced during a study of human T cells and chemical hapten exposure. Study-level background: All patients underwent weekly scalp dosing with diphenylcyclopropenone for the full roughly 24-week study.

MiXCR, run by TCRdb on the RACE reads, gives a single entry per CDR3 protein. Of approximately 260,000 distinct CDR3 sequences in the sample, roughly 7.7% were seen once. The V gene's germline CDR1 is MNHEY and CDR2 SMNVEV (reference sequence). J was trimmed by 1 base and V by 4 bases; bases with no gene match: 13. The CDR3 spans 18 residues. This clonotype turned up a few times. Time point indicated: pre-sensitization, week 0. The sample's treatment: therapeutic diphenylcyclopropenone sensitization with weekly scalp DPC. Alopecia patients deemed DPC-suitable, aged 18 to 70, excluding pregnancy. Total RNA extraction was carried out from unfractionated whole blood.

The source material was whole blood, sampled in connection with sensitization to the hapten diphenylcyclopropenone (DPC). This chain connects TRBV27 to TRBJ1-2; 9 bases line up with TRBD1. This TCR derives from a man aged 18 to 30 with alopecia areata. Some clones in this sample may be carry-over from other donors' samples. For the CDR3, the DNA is TGTGCCAGCAGTTCCCTTTTTTGGGACAGGGATGTTAACTATGGCTACACCTTC. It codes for CASSSLFWDRDVNYGYTF.